These 28 T cell receptor beta chains share one sample of origin, sequenced in a study of radiotherapy plus CTLA-4 blockade in lung cancer. Only in-frame clones appear in the TCRdb table, and some are missing; sequencing was by immunoSEQ multiplex PCR. The sample yields about 86,000 clones, about four fifths seen once. The sequencing used peripheral blood, collected from a patient treated with radiotherapy plus ipilimumab. The receptors come from a human donor with non-small cell lung cancer who had stable disease on radiotherapy plus ipilimumab.

This clone has more than one count but fewer than ten. The identical CDR3 is also encoded by other nucleotide sequences in the sample. CDR3 in amino acids: CASSFPGGTEAFF. CDR3 coding DNA: TGTGCCAGCAGCTTCCCCGGGGGCACTGAAGCTTTCTTT. The gene calls are TRBV7-2 and TRBJ1-1; D might be TRBD1 (5 bases). Germline lookup yields CDR1 SGHTA and CDR2 FQGNSA. This CDR3 contains 13 residues. V was trimmed by 3 bases and J by 4 bases, leaving 9 bases between them.

The chain is built from TRBV28 and TRBJ1-2; TRBD1 might be the D (6 bases). The ends were cut back, 10 bases at V and 5 bases at J, with 20 bases in the middle. The CDR3 has 14 amino acids. Germline V gives CDR1 MDHEN, CDR2 SYDVKM. In DNA, the CDR3 is TGTGCCAATAGGGGGGCCGCCCCGGCTTATGGCTACACCTTC. Protein sequence: CANRGAAPAYGYTF.

V and J are TRBV11-2 and TRBJ2-5; D tentatively fits TRBD1 or TRBD2 (5 bases each). Germline CDR1 reads SGHAT; CDR2 reads FQNNGV. V lost 0 bases to trimming and J lost 5 bases, with 10 bases between them. The CDR3 is 14 residues long. Here the CDR3 DNA reads TGTGCCAGCAGCTTAGATCGAGGGGTGGAGACCCAGTACTTC. Translating gives CASSLDRGVETQYF.

The chain combines TRBV4-1 with TRBJ1-1, with D unclear. CDR1 is MGHRA, CDR2 YSYEKL, per germline. V lost 3 bases, J lost 5 bases, and 10 bases lay in between. The CDR3 totals 13 residues. CDR3 DNA sequence: TGCGCCAGCAGCCAGACTTTTACTACTGAAGCTTTCTTT. Protein sequence: CASSQTFTTEAFF.

The table lists this clone with a few counts. The V and J genes are TRBV23-1 and TRBJ2-1; 8 bases align to TRBD2. TRBV23-1 is an open reading frame whose function is uncertain. The CDR3 covers 16 residues. The V and J ends lost 0 bases and 6 bases, in that order; junction bases with no gene match: 7. Here the CDR3 reads CASSQSNRSGGNEQFF. CDR3 bases: TGCGCCAGCAGTCAATCGAATAGGAGCGGGGGCAATGAGCAGTTCTTC.

The chain carries TRBV14 and TRBJ2-7, with TRBD1 identical over 9 bases. Germline lookup yields CDR1 SGHDN and CDR2 FVKESK. With 4 bases clipped from V and 3 bases from J, the junction kept 4 bases outside the gene matches. This CDR3 has 14 amino acids. Here the CDR3 reads CASSRRQGVYEQYF. For the CDR3, the DNA is TGTGCCAGCAGCCGTCGACAGGGGGTCTACGAGCAGTACTTC.

This clone turned up a few times. This chain uses TRBV21-1 with TRBJ1-2. TRBV21-1 is a listed pseudogene. The CDR3 length is 13 residues. CDR3: CASSIQHNYGYTF. The CDR3 nucleotides read TGTGCCAGCAGCATTCAGCACAACTATGGCTACACCTTC.

The chain has TRBV19 and TRBJ1-5; D is undetermined. CDR1 and CDR2 (germline): LNHDA, SQIVND (reference sequence). V lost 4 bases and J lost 10, with 8 bases in between. This CDR3 is 11 amino acids long. DNA of the CDR3: TGTGCCAGTAGTACCCCGGGACCCCAGCATTTT. This sequence encodes CASSTPGPQHF.

In its sample, this clone was seen once. The genes are TRBV9 and TRBJ1-1, with 7 bases aligning to TRBD1. V trimming: 2 bases; J trimming: 4 bases; junction bases outside the gene matches: 8. This CDR3 has 15 amino acids. CDR1 SGDLS and CDR2 YYNGEE come from the germline V gene. As DNA, the CDR3 is TGTGCCAGCAGCGTTTTAGGGGGCTCGAGCACTGAAGCTTTCTTT. It codes for CASSVLGGSSTEAFF.

This clone was seen more than once but under ten times. The V and J genes are TRBV19 and TRBJ1-2; maybe TRBD1 (5 bases). The germline V gene encodes CDR1 LNHDA and CDR2 SQIVND (reference sequence). This CDR3 has 13 residues. The V gene lost 5 bases and the J gene lost 3 bases, with 10 bases spanning the gap. The DNA for the CDR3 is TGTGCCAGTAGTCCGACAGACTACTATGGCTACACCTTC. It is translated as CASSPTDYYGYTF.

This chain joins TRBV29-1 and TRBJ2-2, with a possible D match to TRBD1 (6 bases). Germline values: CDR1 SQVTM, CDR2 ANQGSEA. The CDR3 contains 11 residues. V was pared by 6 bases and J by 6 bases, with 8 bases between. The CDR3, as DNA: TGCAGCGTACAGGGCCCCGGGGAGCTGTTTTTT. Its translation is CSVQGPGELFF.

The chain is built from TRBV5-1 and TRBJ2-7; TRBD2 might be the D (6 bases). V was cut by 0 bases and J by 6 bases, with 13 bases left in between. The germline V gene has CDR1 SGHRS and CDR2 YFSETQ. The CDR3 spans 14 residues. The CDR3 DNA is TGCGCCAGCAGCTTGGTGGAGGGTCGGGGCGAGCAGTACTTC. It specifies CASSLVEGRGEQYF.

This clone showed up just once. V usage is TRBV30 and J usage is TRBJ2-5, with no clear D. The CDR3 covers 13 residues. Trimming removed 4 bases at V and 0 bases at J, with 9 bases between. Germline V CDR1 and CDR2: GTSNPN, SVGIG (reference sequence). The CDR3 protein is CAWNFEYQETQYF. The CDR3 DNA reads as TGTGCCTGGAATTTTGAGTACCAAGAGACCCAGTACTTC.

Note on this clone: This specimen includes other DNA sequences encoding the same CDR3. This chain joins TRBV9 and TRBJ1-6, with D unresolved. This CDR3 spans 14 amino acids. V was cut by 0 bases and J by 7 bases, with 8 bases left in between. Germline V gene sequence: CDR1 SGDLS, CDR2 YYNGEE. CDR3 in amino acids: CASSVGGENSPLHF. DNA of the CDR3: TGTGCCAGCAGCGTAGGCGGAGAAAATTCACCCCTCCACTTT.

For this clone: This CDR3 is also generated by other DNA sequences in the sample. The rearrangement uses TRBV28 and TRBJ1-1, with 10 nucleotides matching TRBD1. Germline lookup yields CDR1 MDHEN and CDR2 SYDVKM. Unmatched junction bases numbered 6, after V lost 6 bases and J lost 5 bases. The CDR3 is 14 amino acids. The DNA of the CDR3 is TGTGCCAGCAGAGCGACAGGGGGCTGGACTGAAGCTTTCTTT. Translating gives CASRATGGWTEAFF.

The chain employs TRBV29-1 and TRBJ2-2, with 9 positions matching TRBD1. V lost 0 bases to trimming and J lost 4 bases; unmatched junction nucleotides: 6. This CDR3 region has 16 residues. Germline V CDR1 and CDR2: SQVTM, ANQGSEA. CDR3 region: CSVEDPSTGGTGELFF. The CDR3 DNA reads TGCAGCGTTGAAGATCCCTCGACAGGGGGCACCGGGGAGCTGTTTTTT.

V is TRBV19 and J is TRBJ2-5; no clear D gene. Germline loops: CDR1 LNHDA, CDR2 SQIVND (reference sequence). The CDR3 has 11 residues. Trimming removed 4 bases from V and 4 bases from J, with 4 bases in between. This CDR3 is CASSTRETQYF. The CDR3 region has the DNA TGTGCCAGTAGTACCCGAGAGACCCAGTACTTC.

The chain recombines TRBV4-1 with TRBJ2-7, with TRBD2 as a possible D gene (6 bases). V was cut by 1 base and J by 0 bases, with 7 bases left in between. From germline, CDR1 is MGHRA and CDR2 YSYEKL. The length of the CDR3 is 14 residues. In nucleotides, the CDR3 is TGCGCCAGCAGCCAAGTCGGGAGCTCCTACGAGCAGTACTTC. Its protein product is CASSQVGSSYEQYF.

V and J are TRBV7-9 and TRBJ1-4; D unclear. CDR3 length: 13 residues. CDR1 SEHNR and CDR2 FQNEAQ come from the germline V gene (reference sequence). Trimming removed 4 bases at V and 12 bases at J, with 15 bases between. The CDR3 coding sequence is TGTGCCAGCAGCTCCTCAGCGGGTGGGGAACTGTTTTTT. Its translation: CASSSSAGGELFF.

V gene TRBV19 combines with J gene TRBJ1-1, with TRBD1 identical over 7 bases. The CDR3 length is 16 residues. V lost 6 bases, J lost 3 bases, and 13 bases stayed unmatched. Germline CDR1 LNHDA, CDR2 SQIVND (reference sequence). CDR3 loop: CASRFGDRVDYTEAFF. CDR3 DNA: TGTGCCAGTAGGTTCGGAGACAGGGTCGATTACACTGAAGCTTTCTTT. Full variable domain (rest looked up from reference TRBV19 and TRBJ1-1): DGGITQSPKYLFRKEGQNVTLSCEQNLNHDAMYWYRQDPGQGLRLIYYSQIVNDFQKGDIAEGYSVSREKKESFPLTVTSAQKNPTAFYLCASRFGDRVDYTEAFFGQGTRLTVV.

V is TRBV7-2 and J is TRBJ2-2; D might be TRBD2 (6 bases). With 0 bases removed from V and 1 base from J, the gap between germline ends came to 6 bases. CDR1 SGHTA and CDR2 FQGNSA come from the germline V gene. This CDR3 comprises 15 residues. The CDR3 sequence: CASSLAGGNTGELFF. CDR3 DNA: TGTGCCAGCAGCTTAGCGGGGGGGAACACCGGGGAGCTGTTTTTT.

The genes are TRBV25-1 and TRBJ1-1; D uncertain. Germline assignment: CDR1 MGHDK and CDR2 SYGVNS. The CDR3 runs to 13 residues. V gave up 3 bases and J gave up 5 bases, with 10 bases separating them. Here the CDR3 reads CASSEEGRTEAFF. CDR3 DNA sequence: TGTGCCAGCAGTGAGGAGGGAAGGACTGAAGCTTTCTTT.

The rearrangement links TRBV6-6 to TRBJ2-7, with D possibly being TRBD2 (5 bases). The germline V and J ends were trimmed by 4 bases and 2 bases, with 9 bases remaining between them. The CDR3 is 13 residues long. Germline CDR1 reads MNHNY; CDR2 reads SVGAGI (reference sequence). The CDR3 DNA sequence: TGTGCCAGCAGTTGGGAGACTACCTACGAGCAGTACTTC. It specifies CASSWETTYEQYF.

As regards this clone: The junction departs from germline at one end; a sequencing error may be responsible. V and J are TRBV5-1 and TRBJ2-5, with 8 bases matching TRBD2. The CDR3 totals 16 residues. The germline V gene has CDR1 SGHRS and CDR2 YFSETQ. This CDR3 reads CASPPGTRLRGEAQYF. The CDR3 nucleotides read TGCGCCAGCCCCCCAGGGACTAGGCTCAGGGGAGAGGCCCAGTACTTC.

The V and J genes are TRBV19 and TRBJ2-1; TRBD1 matches 9 bases. The CDR3 is made up of 14 amino acids. V lost 3 bases, J lost 7 bases, and 4 bases stayed unmatched. Germline V gene lookup returns CDR1 LNHDA and CDR2 SQIVND (reference sequence). The chain's CDR3 is CASSMRTGANEQFF. The CDR3 nucleotides read TGTGCCAGTAGTATGCGGACAGGGGCGAATGAGCAGTTCTTC.

The rearrangement links TRBV28 to TRBJ1-6, with D possibly TRBD1 on 6 matching bases. In germline, CDR1 is MDHEN, CDR2 SYDVKM. V was trimmed by 2 bases and J by 9 bases, leaving 23 bases between them. This CDR3 is built from 18 residues. CDR3 protein: CASSLPLGGGILSSPLHF. CDR3 nucleotide sequence: TGTGCCAGCAGTTTACCGCTCGGCGGGGGCATACTATCTTCACCCCTCCACTTT.

V usage is TRBV6-1 and J usage is TRBJ2-1; TRBD1 matches at 9 bases. CDR3 length: 13 amino acids. With 6 bases clipped from V and 6 bases from J, the junction kept 3 bases outside the gene matches. Germline assignment: CDR1 MNHNS and CDR2 SASEGT. This CDR3 reads CASSGTGLNEQFF. The CDR3 DNA reads as TGTGCCAGCAGCGGGACAGGGCTCAATGAGCAGTTCTTC.

This clone appeared a few times. This chain joins TRBV28 and TRBJ2-7; D call uncertain. The V gene lost 3 bases and the J gene lost 2 bases, with 2 bases spanning the gap. The germline V gene encodes CDR1 MDHEN and CDR2 SYDVKM. The CDR3 is 11 residues long. The chain's CDR3 is CASSLTYEQYF. The CDR3 DNA sequence: TGTGCCAGCAGTTTGACCTACGAGCAGTACTTC.